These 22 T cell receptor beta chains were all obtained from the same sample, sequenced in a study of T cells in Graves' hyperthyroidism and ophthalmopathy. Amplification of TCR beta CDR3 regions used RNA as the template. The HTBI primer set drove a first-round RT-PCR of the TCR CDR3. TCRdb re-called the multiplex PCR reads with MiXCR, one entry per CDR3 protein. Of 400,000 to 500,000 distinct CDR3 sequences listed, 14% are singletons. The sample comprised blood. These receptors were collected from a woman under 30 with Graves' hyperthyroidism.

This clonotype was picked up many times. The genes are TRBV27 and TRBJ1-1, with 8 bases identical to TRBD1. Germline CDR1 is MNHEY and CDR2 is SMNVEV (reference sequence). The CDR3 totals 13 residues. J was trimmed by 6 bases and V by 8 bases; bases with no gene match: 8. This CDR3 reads CASEPSTGAEAFF. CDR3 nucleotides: TGTGCCAGCGAACCCTCGACAGGGGCTGAAGCTTTCTTT.

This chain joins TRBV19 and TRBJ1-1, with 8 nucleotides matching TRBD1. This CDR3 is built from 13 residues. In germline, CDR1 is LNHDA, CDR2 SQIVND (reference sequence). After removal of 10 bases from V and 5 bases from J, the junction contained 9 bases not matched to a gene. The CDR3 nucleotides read TGTGCCACAAGTCCAGGGGGCTGGACTGAAGCTTTCTTT. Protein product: CATSPGGWTEAFF.

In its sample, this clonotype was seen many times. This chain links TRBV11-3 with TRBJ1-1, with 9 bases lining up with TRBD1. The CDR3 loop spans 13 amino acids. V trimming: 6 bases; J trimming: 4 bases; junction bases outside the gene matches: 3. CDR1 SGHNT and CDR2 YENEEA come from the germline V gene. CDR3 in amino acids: CASSRDRATEAFF. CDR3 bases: TGTGCCAGCAGTCGGGACAGGGCCACTGAAGCTTTCTTT.

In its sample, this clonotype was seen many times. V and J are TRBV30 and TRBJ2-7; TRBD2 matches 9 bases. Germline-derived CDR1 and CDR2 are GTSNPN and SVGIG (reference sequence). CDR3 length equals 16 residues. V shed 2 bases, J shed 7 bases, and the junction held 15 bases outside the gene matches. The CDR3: CAWSSGGRARLGEQYV. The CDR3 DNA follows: TGTGCCTGGAGTTCTGGCGGGAGGGCCCGCCTGGGGGAGCAGTACGTC.

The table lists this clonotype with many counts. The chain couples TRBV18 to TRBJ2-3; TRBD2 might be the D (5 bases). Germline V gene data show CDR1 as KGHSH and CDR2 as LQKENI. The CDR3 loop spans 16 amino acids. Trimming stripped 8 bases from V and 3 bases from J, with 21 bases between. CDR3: CASPPLSVRVTDTQYF. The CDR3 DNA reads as TGTGCCAGCCCCCCGCTCTCGGTGAGGGTGACAGATACGCAGTATTTT.

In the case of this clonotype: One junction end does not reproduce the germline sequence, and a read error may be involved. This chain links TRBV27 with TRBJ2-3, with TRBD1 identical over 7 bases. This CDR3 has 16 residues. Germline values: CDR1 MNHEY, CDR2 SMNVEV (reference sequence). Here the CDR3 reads CASNLPRGNSWDTRYF. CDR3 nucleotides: TGCGCCAGCAATCTGCCCAGGGGGAACTCCTGGGATACGCGGTATTTT.

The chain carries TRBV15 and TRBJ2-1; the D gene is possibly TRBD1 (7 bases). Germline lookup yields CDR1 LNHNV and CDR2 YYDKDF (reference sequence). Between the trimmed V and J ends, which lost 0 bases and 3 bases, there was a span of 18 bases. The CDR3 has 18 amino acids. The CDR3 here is CATSRDRGGTALYNEQFF. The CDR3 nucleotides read TGTGCCACCAGCAGAGATAGAGGAGGGACAGCCCTCTACAATGAGCAGTTCTTC.

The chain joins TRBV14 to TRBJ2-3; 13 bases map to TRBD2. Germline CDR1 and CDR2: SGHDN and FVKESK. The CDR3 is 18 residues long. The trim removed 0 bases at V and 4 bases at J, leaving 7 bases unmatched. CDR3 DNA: TGTGCCAGCAGCCAAGATCGAGGACTAGCGGGAGTCTCAGATACGCAGTATTTT. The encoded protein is CASSQDRGLAGVSDTQYF.

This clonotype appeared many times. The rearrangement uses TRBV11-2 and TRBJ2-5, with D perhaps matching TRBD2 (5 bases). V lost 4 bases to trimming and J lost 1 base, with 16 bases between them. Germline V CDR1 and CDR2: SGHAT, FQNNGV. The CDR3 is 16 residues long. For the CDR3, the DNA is TGTGCCAGCAGCTCCCATGCGGGCAGCGGCCAAGAGACCCAGTACTTC. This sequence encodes CASSSHAGSGQETQYF.

The CDR3 is CASSSRQTRNEKLFF. For the CDR3, the DNA is TGTGCCAGCAGCTCCAGACAGACTCGGAATGAAAAACTGTTTTTT. The chain uses TRBV7-8 and TRBJ1-4; tentatively, D is TRBD1 (5 bases). The CDR3 has 15 residues. V gave up 4 bases and J gave up 5 bases, with 14 bases separating them. Germline V lookup: CDR1 SGHVS, CDR2 FQNEAQ.

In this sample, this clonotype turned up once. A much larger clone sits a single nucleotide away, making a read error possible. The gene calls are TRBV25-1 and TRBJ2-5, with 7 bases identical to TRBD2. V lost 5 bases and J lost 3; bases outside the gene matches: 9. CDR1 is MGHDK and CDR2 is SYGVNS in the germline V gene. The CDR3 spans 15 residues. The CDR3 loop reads CASSPRGSGEETQYF. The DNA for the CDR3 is TGTGCCAGCAGTCCCCGCGGGAGTGGTGAAGAGACCCAGTACTTC.

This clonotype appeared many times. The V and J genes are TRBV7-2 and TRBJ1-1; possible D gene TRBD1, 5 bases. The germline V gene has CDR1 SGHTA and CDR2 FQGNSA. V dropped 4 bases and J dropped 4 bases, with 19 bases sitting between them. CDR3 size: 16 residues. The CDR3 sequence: CASSSSGTLRGTEAFF. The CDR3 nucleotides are TGTGCCAGCAGCTCCTCCGGGACCCTACGGGGCACTGAAGCTTTCTTT.

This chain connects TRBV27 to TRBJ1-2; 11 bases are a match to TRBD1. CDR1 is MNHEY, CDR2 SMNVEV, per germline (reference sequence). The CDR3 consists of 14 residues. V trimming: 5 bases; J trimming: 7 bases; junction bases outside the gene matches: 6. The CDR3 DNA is TGTGCCAGCAGTCCCGGGACAGGGGGACGTGGCTACACCTTC. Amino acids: CASSPGTGGRGYTF.

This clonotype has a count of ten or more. CDR3 amino acids: CASSYWTSNYGYTF. The CDR3 DNA reads TGTGCCAGCAGTTACTGGACGAGTAACTATGGCTACACCTTC. The V call is TRBV12-3 or TRBV12-4, the J call TRBJ1-2; D gene unclear. This CDR3 is 14 amino acids long. Trimming took 4 bases from V and 1 from J, leaving 10 bases between them.

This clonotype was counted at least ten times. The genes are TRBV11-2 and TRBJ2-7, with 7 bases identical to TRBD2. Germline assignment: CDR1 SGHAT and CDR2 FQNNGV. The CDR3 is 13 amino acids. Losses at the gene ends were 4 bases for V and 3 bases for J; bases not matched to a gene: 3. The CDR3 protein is CASSSGLVYEQYF. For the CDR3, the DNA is TGTGCCAGCAGCTCAGGACTAGTCTACGAGCAGTACTTC.

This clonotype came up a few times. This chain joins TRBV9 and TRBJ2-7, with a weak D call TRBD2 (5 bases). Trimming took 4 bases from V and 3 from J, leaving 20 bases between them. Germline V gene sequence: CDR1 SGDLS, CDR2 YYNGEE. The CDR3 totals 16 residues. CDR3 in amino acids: CASSPHPGRGYYEQYF. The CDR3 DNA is TGTGCCAGCAGCCCTCATCCGGGAAGAGGGTACTACGAGCAGTACTTC.

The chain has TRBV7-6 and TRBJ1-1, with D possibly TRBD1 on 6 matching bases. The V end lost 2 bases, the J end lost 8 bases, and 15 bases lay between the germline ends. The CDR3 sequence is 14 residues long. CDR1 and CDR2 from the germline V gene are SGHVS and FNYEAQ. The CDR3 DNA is TGTGCCAGCAGCTTATATTATGAACAGGGAGAAGCTTTCTTT. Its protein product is CASSLYYEQGEAFF.

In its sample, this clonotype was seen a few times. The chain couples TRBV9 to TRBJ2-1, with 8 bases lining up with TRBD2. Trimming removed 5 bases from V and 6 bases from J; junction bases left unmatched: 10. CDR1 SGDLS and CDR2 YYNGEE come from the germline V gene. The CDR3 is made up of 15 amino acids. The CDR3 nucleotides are TGTGCCAGCAGTGCGAGCGGGAGTAGAGGCAATGAGCAGTTCTTC. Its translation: CASSASGSRGNEQFF.

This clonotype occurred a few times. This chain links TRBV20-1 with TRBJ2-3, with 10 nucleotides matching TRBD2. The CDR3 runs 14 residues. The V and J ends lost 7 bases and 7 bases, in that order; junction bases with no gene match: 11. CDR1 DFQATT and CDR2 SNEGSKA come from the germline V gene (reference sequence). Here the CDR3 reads CSVLPSGRVNTQYF. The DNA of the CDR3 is TGCAGTGTCTTACCCAGCGGGAGGGTTAATACGCAGTATTTT.

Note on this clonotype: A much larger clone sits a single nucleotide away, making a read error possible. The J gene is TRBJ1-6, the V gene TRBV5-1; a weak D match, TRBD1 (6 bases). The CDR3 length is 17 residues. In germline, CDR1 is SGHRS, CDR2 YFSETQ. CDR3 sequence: CASSLEQGSSYNLPLHF. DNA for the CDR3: TGCGCCAGCAGCCTTGAACAGGGAAGCTCCTATAATTTACCCCTCCACTTT.

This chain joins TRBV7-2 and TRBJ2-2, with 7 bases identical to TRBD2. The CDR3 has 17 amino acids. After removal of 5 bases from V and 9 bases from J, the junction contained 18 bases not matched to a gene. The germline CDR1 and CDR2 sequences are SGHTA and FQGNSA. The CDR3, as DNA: TGTGCCAGCAGCGGGTCGCGGGGGAGTACCGTAACCAGGGAGCTGTTTTTT. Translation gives CASSGSRGSTVTRELFF. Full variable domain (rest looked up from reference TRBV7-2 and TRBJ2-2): GAGVSQSPSNKVTEKGKDVELRCDPISGHTALYWYRQSLGQGLEFLIYFQGNSAPDKSGLPSDRFSAERTGGSVSTLTIQRTQQEDSAVYLCASSGSRGSTVTRELFFGEGSRLTVL.

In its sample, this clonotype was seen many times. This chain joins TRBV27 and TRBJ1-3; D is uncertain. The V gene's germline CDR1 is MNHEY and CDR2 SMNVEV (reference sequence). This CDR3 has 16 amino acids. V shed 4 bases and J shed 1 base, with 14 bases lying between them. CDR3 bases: TGTGCCAGCAGTTCGGGTCAGGACTATTCTGGAAACACCATATATTTT. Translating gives CASSSGQDYSGNTIYF.